This T cell receptor beta chain was sequenced during a study of OX40 agonist ivuxolimab in advanced cancers. Background on the whole study: Ivuxolimab was a fully human IgG2 agonistic monoclonal antibody targeting the costimulatory receptor OX40 (CD134). Intravenous ivuxolimab was administered to patients every 2 weeks at six dose levels: 0.01, 0.1, 0.3, 1.5, 3 and 10 mg/kg. Among the 52 dose-escalation patients, roughly 20 had hepatocellular carcinoma, about 15 melanoma, 9 renal cell carcinoma and 9 head and neck cancer. A male proportion of roughly 80% and a mean age of approximately 58 years, ranging from roughly 23 to 85, were recorded for the dose-escalation cohort. Patients were allowed to have had prior anti-PD-1, anti-PD-L1 or anti-CTLA-4 therapy, and about 40% of the dose-escalation patients had been treated with checkpoint inhibitors. Partial responses occurred in three dose-escalation patients, of whom one had hepatocellular carcinoma and two had cutaneous melanoma. The point of sequencing TCRbeta in the periphery was to test whether ivuxolimab changed TCR sequence diversity and drove clonal T-cell expansion. The paper reports the monotherapy dose-escalation portion (N = 52 patients) of the phase I ivuxolimab trial. What the research found in general, with its limitations: Low levels of normalized T-cell clonal expansion were also seen in some patients who did not respond. After ivuxolimab, more expanded clones were found on average in CD8+ T cells than in CD4+ T cells. Antigen specificity was not determined for the clonally expanded peripheral T cells. In the 0.1-3.0 mg/kg groups, partial responders were among the patients with the lowest normalized peripheral clonal expansion, particularly in CD8+ T cells. At doses from 0.1 to 3.0 mg/kg, clonal expansion was seen in both CD4+ and CD8+ blood T cells between baseline and week 6.

This clone was observed a single time. Its target antigen remains unknown. Nothing much larger sits one base from this clone, and base qualities are not available. Patients with autoimmune disease history or receiving systemic immunosuppression were excluded from the trial. Peripheral blood for TCR sequencing was drawn from every dose cohort at baseline, at cycle 4 day 1 and at cycle 7 day 1. The samples were taken from a phase I, first-in-human, multicenter, open-label dose-escalation trial of ivuxolimab. Adults with locally advanced or metastatic melanoma, renal cell carcinoma, hepatocellular carcinoma or head and neck squamous cell carcinoma were enrolled in the trial. CD4+ and CD8+ T cells were sorted separately from peripheral blood before TCR sequencing. Genomic DNA was isolated from the sorted cells so that the TCRbeta CDR3 region could be sequenced. TCRbeta CDR3 regions were sequenced using the immunoSEQ Assay. TCRdb holds this immuneACCESS table with in-frame rearrangements only. Some clones are missing; in checked studies, unresolved V genes explain under half, and the rest has no known cause. The sample table contains about 67,000 clones; only one count was recorded for 88% of them. The ten largest clones take up approximately 0.27% of the sample.

CDR1 and CDR2 (DFQATT, SNEGSKA) derive from the germline V gene (reference sequence). From cysteine to phenylalanine, the CDR3 is 11 amino acids long. The sequence is cut down to CDR3 DNA, 33 bases in frame from base 1. Between the V and J ends, shortened by 5 bases and 4 bases respectively, the junction contains 9 bases. The rearrangement joined TRBV20-1 to TRBJ2-7; no D gene is confidently identified. The sequencing here drew on CD4+ or CD8+ T cells sorted from blood, taken in a trial of the OX40 agonist ivuxolimab. The sequence was collected from an adult with an advanced solid tumor such as melanoma, head and neck, liver or kidney cancer. Here the CDR3 is given as CSAAGFYEQYF. The DNA is as follows: TGCAGTGCTGCCGGGTTTTACGAGCAGTACTTC.